This entry concerns a single T cell receptor beta chain. Its antigen is still unknown. Assay: immunoSEQ multiplex PCR; the TCRdb copy retains only in-frame clones and omits some. Of 8,000 or so clones in the sample, roughly 77% were seen once. The data are from a study of immune evolution from preneoplasia to lung adenocarcinoma. Study observations and caveats: Clonality was highest in normal lung, lower in later-stage lesions apparently.

Two lung cancer pathologists independently confirmed each histologic diagnosis. Between the trimmed V and J ends, which lost 1 base and 10 bases, there was a span of 23 bases. Per the germline V gene, CDR1 is SGHVS and CDR2 is FQNEAQ. The CDR3 totals 17 residues. V and J are TRBV7-8 and TRBJ2-1; TRBD1 is a possible D gene (6 bases). The receptor's source is a person aged 65 to 85 with lung adenocarcinoma. The sample comprised FFPE minimally invasive lung adenocarcinoma tissue. Here the CDR3 reads CASSLEGSVSLRGEQFF. CDR3 sequence (DNA): TGTGCCAGCAGCTTAGAAGGGTCAGTCTCTCTAAGGGGGGAGCAGTTCTTC.